The 5 T cell receptor beta chains below come from one sample, sequenced in a study of CD8+ T cells in alopecia areata. The treatment here: oral pan-JAK inhibitor, 5-10 mg twice daily. In each case, RNA was isolated and then reverse transcribed into cDNA as the sequencing template. Profiling relied on immunoSEQ multiplex PCR, and the TCRdb table lists in-frame clones only, not all of them. The table lists about 280,000 clones, 55% to 75% of them singletons. The sequencing used CD4+ T cells sorted from blood, collected at week 24, from a patient treated with tofacitinib. Every receptor here comes from a human donor with alopecia areata.

This chain links TRBV10-3 with TRBJ1-1; 8 positions agree with TRBD1. J was trimmed by 5 bases and V by 0 bases; bases with no gene match: 5. From germline, CDR1 is ENHRY and CDR2 SYGVKD. This CDR3 is 15 amino acids long. The CDR3 DNA reads TGTGCCATCAGTGAGTCTGACAGGGGACTGACTGAAGCTTTCTTT. Amino acids: CAISESDRGLTEAFF.

The sample holds a few counts of this clone. This chain joins TRBV2 and TRBJ1-1; unclear D gene. In germline, CDR1 is SNHLY, CDR2 FYNNEI. V lost 4 bases to trimming and J lost 3 bases, with 9 bases between them. This CDR3 is 13 amino acids long. The CDR3 loop is CASSVRRDTEAFF. Here the CDR3 DNA reads TGTGCCAGCAGTGTCCGGAGGGACACTGAAGCTTTCTTT.

V usage is TRBV30 and J usage is TRBJ2-7, with D perhaps matching TRBD1 (5 bases). The V end was cut by 2 bases, the J end by 0 bases, with 11 bases between. This CDR3 has 14 residues. The germline V gene encodes CDR1 GTSNPN and CDR2 SVGIG (reference sequence). CDR3 nucleotides: TGTGCCTGGAGTAGGGGCGGCCTCTCCTACGAGCAGTACTTC. Protein sequence: CAWSRGGLSYEQYF.

The CDR3 spells CAWRRGETEAFF. CDR3 bases: TGTGCCTGGAGGAGAGGGGAGACTGAAGCTTTCTTT. The chain links TRBV30 to TRBJ1-1; D perhaps matches TRBD1 (5 bases). Deletions cut 3 bases from V and 5 bases from J, with 10 bases between. The CDR3 covers 12 residues. CDR1 is GTSNPN, CDR2 SVGIG, per germline (reference sequence).

This clone was picked up a small number of times. The rearrangement joins TRBV29-1 to TRBJ2-5; D is ambiguous. V dropped 6 bases and J dropped 2 bases, with 4 bases sitting between them. Germline CDR1 is SQVTM and CDR2 is ANQGSEA. This CDR3 contains 10 residues. Written as DNA, the CDR3 is TGCAGCGTGAGACAAGAGACCCAGTACTTC. Translation gives CSVRQETQYF.